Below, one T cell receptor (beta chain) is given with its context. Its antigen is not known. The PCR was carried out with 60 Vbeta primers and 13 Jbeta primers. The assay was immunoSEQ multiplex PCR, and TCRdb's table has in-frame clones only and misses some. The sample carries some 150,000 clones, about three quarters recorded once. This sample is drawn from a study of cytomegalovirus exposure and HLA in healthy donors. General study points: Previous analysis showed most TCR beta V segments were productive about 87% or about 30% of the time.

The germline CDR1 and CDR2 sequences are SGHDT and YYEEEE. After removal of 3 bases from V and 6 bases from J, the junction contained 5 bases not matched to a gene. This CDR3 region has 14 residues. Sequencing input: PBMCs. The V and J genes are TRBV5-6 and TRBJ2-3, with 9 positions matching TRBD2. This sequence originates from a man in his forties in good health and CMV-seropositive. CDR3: CASSYSGRFDTQYF. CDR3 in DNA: TGTGCCAGCAGCTATAGCGGGAGATTCGATACGCAGTATTTT.